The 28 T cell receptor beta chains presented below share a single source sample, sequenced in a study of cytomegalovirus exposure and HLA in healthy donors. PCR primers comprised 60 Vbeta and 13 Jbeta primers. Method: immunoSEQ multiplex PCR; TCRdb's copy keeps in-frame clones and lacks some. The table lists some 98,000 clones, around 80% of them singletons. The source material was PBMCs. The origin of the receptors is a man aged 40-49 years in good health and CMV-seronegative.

This CDR3 reads CASSYRRQGGYEQYF. The CDR3, as DNA: TGTGCCAGCAGTTACCGAAGACAGGGGGGCTACGAGCAGTACTTC. The J gene is TRBJ2-5, the V gene TRBV6-5; 9 nucleotides align to TRBD1. TRBJ2-7 explains the end of the DNA better; the J call may be wrong. Per germline, CDR1 MNHEY and CDR2 SVGAGI. CDR3 size: 15 residues.

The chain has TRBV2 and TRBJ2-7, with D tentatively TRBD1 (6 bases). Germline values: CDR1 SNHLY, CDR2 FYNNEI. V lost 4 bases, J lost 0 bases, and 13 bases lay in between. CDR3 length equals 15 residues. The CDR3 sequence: CASSGQASSSYEQYF. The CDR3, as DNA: TGTGCCAGCAGTGGACAGGCCTCCTCCTCCTACGAGCAGTACTTC.

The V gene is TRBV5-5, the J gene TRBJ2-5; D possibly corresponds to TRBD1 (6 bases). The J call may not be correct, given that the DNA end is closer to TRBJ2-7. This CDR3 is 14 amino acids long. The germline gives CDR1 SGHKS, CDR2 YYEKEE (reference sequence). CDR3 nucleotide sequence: TGTGCCAGCACTCTGACAGGCCCTGGGTACGAGCAGTACTTC. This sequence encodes CASTLTGPGYEQYF.

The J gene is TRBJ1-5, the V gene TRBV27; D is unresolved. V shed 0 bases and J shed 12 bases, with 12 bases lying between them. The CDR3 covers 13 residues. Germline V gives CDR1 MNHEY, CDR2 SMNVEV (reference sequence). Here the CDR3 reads CASSLSIYGLQHF. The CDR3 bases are TGTGCCAGCAGTTTATCGATATATGGACTCCAGCATTTT.

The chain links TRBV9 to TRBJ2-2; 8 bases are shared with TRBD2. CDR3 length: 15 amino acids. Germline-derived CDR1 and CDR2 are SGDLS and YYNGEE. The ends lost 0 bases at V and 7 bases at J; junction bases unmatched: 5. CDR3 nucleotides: TGTGCCAGCAGCGTAGACTCGGGGGGGCTCGGGGAGCTGTTTTTT. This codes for CASSVDSGGLGELFF.

The CDR3 loop reads CASSQGSGGLVDNEQFF. The DNA of the CDR3 is TGCGCCAGCAGCCAGGGGTCGGGGGGCCTGGTGGACAATGAGCAGTTCTTC. This chain links TRBV5-1 with TRBJ2-1, with D possibly matching TRBD2 (7 bases). V gave up 4 bases and J gave up 5 bases, with 22 bases separating them. The CDR3 is 17 residues long. Germline CDR1 and CDR2: SGHRS and YFSETQ.

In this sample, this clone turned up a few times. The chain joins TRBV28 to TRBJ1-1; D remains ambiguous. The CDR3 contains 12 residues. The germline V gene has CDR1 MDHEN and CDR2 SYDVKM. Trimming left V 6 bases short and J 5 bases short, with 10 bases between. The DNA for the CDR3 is TGTGCCAGCAGCCTAATAGCTACTGAAGCTTTCTTT. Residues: CASSLIATEAFF. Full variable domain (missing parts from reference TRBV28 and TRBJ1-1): DVKVTQSSRYLVKRTGEKVFLECVQDMDHENMFWYRQDPGLGLRLIYFSYDVKMKEKGDIPEGYSVSREKKERFSLILESASTNQTSMYLCASSLIATEAFFGQGTRLTVV.

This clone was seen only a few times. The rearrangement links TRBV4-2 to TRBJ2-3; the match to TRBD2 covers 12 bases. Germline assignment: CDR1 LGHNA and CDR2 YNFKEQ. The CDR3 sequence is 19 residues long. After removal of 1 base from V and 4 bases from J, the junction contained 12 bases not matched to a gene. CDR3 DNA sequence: TGTGCCAGCAGCCAAGTTGTAGCTAGCGGGGGGGCTGGGGCAGATACGCAGTATTTT. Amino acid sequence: CASSQVVASGGAGADTQYF.

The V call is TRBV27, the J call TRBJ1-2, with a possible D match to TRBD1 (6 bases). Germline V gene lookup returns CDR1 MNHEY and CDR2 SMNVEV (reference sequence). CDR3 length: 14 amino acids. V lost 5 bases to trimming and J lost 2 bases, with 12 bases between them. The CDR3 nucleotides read TGTGCCAGCAGTCCCCAGGACAGAAACTATGGCTACACCTTC. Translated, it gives CASSPQDRNYGYTF.

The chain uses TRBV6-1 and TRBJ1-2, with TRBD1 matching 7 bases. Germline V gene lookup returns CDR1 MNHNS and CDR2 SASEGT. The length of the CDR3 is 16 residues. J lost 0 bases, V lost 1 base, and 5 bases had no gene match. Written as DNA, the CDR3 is TGTGCCAGCAGTGAAGAGGGGACAGTGACTAACTATGGCTACACCTTC. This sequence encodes CASSEEGTVTNYGYTF.

For the CDR3, the DNA is TGTGCCAGCAGCCAAGAGCTGGGCAAGTCCCCCGGGGAGCTGTTTTTT. Its protein is CASSQELGKSPGELFF. V is TRBV4-2 and J is TRBJ2-2; D is ambiguous. Trimming cost V 0 bases and J 6 bases, with 14 bases left between them. The length of the CDR3 is 16 residues. In germline, CDR1 is LGHNA, CDR2 YNFKEQ.

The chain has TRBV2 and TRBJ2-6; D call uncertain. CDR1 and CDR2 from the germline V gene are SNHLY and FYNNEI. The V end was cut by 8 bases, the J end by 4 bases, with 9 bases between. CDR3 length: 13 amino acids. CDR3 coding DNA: TGTGCCAGCGCCGAGGTCGGGGCCAACGTCCTGACTTTC. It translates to CASAEVGANVLTF. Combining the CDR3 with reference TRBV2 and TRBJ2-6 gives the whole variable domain EPEVTQTPSHQVTQMGQEVILRCVPISNHLYFYWYRQILGQKVEFLVSFYNNEISEKSEIFDDQFSVERPDGSNFTLKIRSTKLEDSAMYFCASAEVGANVLTFGAGSRLTVL.

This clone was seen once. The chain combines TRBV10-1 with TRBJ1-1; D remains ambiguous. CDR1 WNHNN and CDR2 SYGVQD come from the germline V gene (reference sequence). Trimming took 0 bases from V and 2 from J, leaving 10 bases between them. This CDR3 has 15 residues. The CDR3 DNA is TGCGCCAGCAGTGAGTCCGCCGCCGGTAACACTGAAGCTTTCTTT. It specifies CASSESAAGNTEAFF.

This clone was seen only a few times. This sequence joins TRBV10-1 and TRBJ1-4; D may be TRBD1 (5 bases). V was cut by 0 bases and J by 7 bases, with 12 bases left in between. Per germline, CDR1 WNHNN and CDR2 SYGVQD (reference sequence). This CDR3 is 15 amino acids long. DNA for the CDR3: TGCGCCAGCAGTGAGTCGGAAGGGGTAGGTGAAAAACTGTTTTTT. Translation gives CASSESEGVGEKLFF.

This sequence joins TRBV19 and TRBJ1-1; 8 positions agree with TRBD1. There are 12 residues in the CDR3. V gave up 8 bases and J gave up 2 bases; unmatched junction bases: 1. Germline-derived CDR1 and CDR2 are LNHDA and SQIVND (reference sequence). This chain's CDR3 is CASGQGNTEAFF. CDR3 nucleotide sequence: TGTGCCAGTGGACAGGGCAACACTGAAGCTTTCTTT.

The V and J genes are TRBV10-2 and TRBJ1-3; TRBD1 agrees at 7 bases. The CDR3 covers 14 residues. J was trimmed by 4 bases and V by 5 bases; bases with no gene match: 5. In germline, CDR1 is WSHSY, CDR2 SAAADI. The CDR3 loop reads CASSKPGQGNTIYF. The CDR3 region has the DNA TGCGCCAGCAGTAAACCGGGACAGGGAAACACCATATATTTT.

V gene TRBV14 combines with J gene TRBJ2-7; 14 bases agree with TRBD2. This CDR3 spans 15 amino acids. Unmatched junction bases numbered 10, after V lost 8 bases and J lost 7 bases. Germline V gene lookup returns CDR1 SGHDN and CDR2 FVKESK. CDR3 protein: CASRGTSGGYGEQYF. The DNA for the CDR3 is TGTGCCAGCCGTGGGACTAGCGGGGGATATGGTGAGCAGTACTTC.

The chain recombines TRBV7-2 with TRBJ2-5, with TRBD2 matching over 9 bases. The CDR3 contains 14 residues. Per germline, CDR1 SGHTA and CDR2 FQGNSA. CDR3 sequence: CASVAGGPQETQYF. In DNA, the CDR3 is TGTGCTAGCGTGGCGGGGGGGCCCCAAGAGACCCAGTACTTC.

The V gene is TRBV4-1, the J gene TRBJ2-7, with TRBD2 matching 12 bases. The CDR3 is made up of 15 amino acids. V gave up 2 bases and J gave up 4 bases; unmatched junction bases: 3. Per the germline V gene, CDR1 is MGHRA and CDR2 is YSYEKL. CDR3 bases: TGCGCCAGCAGCCAATGGACTAGCGGGGAGTACGAGCAGTACTTC. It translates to CASSQWTSGEYEQYF.

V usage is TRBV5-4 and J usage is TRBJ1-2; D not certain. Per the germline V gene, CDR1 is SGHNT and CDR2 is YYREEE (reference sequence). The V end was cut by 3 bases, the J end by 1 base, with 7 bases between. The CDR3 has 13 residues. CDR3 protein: CASSSTHNYGYTF. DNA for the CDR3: TGTGCCAGCAGCTCCACTCATAACTATGGCTACACCTTC.

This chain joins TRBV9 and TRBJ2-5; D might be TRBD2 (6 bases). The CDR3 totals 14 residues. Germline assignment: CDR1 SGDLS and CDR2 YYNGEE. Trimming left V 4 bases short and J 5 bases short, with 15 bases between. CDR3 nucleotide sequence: TGTGCCAGCAGCCCCCCCGGAGGGCGGGAGACCCAGTACTTC. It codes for CASSPPGGRETQYF.

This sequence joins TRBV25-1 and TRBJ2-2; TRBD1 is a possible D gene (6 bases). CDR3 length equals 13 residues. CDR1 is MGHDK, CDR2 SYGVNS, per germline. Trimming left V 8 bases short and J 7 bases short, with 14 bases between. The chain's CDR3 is CASEQGINGELFF. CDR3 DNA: TGTGCCAGCGAGCAGGGGATTAACGGGGAGCTGTTTTTT.

CDR3 sequence (DNA): TGTGCCAGCAGCTTGGCATTGGGGACAGGGATCGGTGAGCAGTTCTTC. This encodes CASSLALGTGIGEQFF. This chain joins TRBV5-5 and TRBJ2-1; 9 nucleotides match TRBD1. CDR1 and CDR2 (germline): SGHKS, YYEKEE (reference sequence). The V and J ends lost 0 bases and 9 bases, in that order; junction bases with no gene match: 10. The CDR3 spans 16 residues.

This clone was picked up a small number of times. CDR3 DNA: TGCGCCAGCAGCCATAATCCGGGACAGCCGAATGAAAAACTGTTTTTT. Its protein product is CASSHNPGQPNEKLFF. The V and J genes are TRBV4-1 and TRBJ1-4; 7 nucleotides agree with TRBD1. Germline V gene data show CDR1 as MGHRA and CDR2 as YSYEKL. This CDR3 is 16 amino acids long. With 3 bases clipped from V and 5 bases from J, the junction kept 9 bases outside the gene matches.

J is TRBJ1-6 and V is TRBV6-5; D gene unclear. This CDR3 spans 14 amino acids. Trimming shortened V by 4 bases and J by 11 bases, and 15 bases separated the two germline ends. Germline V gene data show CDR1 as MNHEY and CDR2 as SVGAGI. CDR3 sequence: CASSFGDFGPPLHF. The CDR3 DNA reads TGTGCCAGCAGTTTCGGGGATTTCGGGCCACCCCTCCACTTT.

In DNA, the CDR3 is TGTGCCAGCAGCCTAGATGCAACTAATGAAAAACTGTTTTTT. It yields the protein CASSLDATNEKLFF. V usage is TRBV6-5 and J usage is TRBJ1-4; D ambiguous. This CDR3 is built from 14 residues. Trimming pared 6 bases from V and 0 bases from J, leaving 8 bases between. CDR1 is MNHEY and CDR2 is SVGAGI in the germline V gene.

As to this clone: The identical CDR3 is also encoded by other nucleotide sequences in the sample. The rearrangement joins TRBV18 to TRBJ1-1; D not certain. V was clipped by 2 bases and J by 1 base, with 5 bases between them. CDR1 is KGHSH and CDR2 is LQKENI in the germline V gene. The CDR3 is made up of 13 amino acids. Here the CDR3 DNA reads TGTGCCAGCTCACCAGCAGGGAACACTGAAGCTTTCTTT. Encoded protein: CASSPAGNTEAFF. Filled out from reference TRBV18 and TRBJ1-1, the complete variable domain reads NAGVMQNPRHLVRRRGQEARLRCSPMKGHSHVYWYRQLPEEGLKFMVYLQKENIIDESGMPKERFSAEFPKEGPSILRIQQVVRGDSAAYFCASSPAGNTEAFFGQGTRLTVV.

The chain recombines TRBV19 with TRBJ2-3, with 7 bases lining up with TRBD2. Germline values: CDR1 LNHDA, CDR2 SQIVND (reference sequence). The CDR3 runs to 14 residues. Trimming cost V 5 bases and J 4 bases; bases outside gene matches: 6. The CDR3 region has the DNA TGTGCCAGTAGTCCTGGGGGGGTCGCAGATACGCAGTATTTT. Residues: CASSPGGVADTQYF.